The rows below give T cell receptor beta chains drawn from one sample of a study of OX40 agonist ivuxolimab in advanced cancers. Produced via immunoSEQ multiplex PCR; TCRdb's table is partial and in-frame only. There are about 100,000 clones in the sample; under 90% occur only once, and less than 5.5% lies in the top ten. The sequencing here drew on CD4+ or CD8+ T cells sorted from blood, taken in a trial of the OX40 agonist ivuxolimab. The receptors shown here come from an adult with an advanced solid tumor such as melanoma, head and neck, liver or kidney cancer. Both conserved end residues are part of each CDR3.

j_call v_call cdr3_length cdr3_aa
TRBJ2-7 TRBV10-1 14 CASSEGLAGAEQYF
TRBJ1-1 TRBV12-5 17 CASGFLRGGRRDTEAFF
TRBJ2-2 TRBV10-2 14 CASRGTDNTGELFF
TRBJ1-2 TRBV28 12 CASSSQGYGYTF
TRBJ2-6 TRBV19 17 CASSIKKGTSGANVLTF
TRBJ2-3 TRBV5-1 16 CASSLYERGSTDTQYF
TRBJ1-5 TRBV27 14 CASSPTGNNQPQHF
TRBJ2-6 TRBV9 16 CASSVDAGYGANVLTF
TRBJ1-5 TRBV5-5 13 CASSLTGNQPQHF
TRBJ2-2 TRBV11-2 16 CASSLVGQGHTGELFF
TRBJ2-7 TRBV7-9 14 CASSLDGGTYEQYF
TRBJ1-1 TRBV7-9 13 CASSSQGGTEAFF
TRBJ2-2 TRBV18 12 CASSPKDGELFF
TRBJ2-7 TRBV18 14 CASSPGTGLGEQYF
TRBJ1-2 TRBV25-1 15 CASSEPGPYNYGYTF
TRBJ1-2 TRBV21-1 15 CASSKTPGEDYGYTF
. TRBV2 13 CASSEGPTYEQYF
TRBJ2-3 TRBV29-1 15 CSVVQNAGERDTQYF
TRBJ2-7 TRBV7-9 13 CASSLGGLYEQYF
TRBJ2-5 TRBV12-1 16 CASSFVSGKGEETQYF
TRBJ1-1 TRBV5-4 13 CASSLDENTEAFF
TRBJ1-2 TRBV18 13 CASSGQKNYGYTF
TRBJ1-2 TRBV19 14 CASRDRGTTGGYTF
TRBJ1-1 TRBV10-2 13 CASTGQTNTEAFF
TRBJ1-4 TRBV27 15 CASSRAGRGEEKLFF
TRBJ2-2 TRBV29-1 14 CSVEDLVSTGELFF
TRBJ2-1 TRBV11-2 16 CASSRAVGQFYNEQFF
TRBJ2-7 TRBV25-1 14 CASSPGGATYEQYF
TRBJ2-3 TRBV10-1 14 CASSELVPTDTQYF
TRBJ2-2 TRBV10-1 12 CASTGHTGELFF
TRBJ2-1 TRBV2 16 CASSSPGAGEWNEQFF
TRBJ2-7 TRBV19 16 CASSIDLRQGADEQYF
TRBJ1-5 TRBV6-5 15 CASSNPDSWGQPQHF
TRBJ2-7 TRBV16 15 CASRPDRGLTYEQYF
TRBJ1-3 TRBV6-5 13 CASRGLSGNTIYF
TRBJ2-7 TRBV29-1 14 CSVRTSGSSYEQYF
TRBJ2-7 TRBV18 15 CASSLTPQGSDEQYF